This T cell receptor beta chain came from a study of CD8 T cells in acute hepatitis C reinfection. Study results and caveats: No chronic follow-up sample yielded enough NS3-1073 specific cells. No group differed significantly in the high NS3-1073 repertoire diversity.

This CDR3 is built from 16 residues. Looked up from germline, CDR1 is SEHNR and CDR2 is FQNEAQ (reference sequence). V lost 2 bases and J 2 bases, leaving 14 bases between the germline ends. Time point defined: naive CD8 control sorted from an acute-time-point sample. TCRdb's table, derived via immunoSEQ multiplex PCR, lists solely in-frame clones and lacks some. The table lists about 40,000 clones, roughly 88% of them singletons. For this clone: Antigen: not known.

The V call is TRBV7-9, the J call TRBJ2-3; tentatively, D is TRBD1 (5 bases). The sample taken for sequencing was naive CD8+ T cells from PBMCs. The sequence derives from a woman under 30 who spontaneously cleared hepatitis C infection. This CDR3 reads CASSLQGLLFTDTQYF. CDR3 coding DNA: TGTGCCAGCAGCTTACAGGGCCTACTTTTCACAGATACGCAGTATTTT.